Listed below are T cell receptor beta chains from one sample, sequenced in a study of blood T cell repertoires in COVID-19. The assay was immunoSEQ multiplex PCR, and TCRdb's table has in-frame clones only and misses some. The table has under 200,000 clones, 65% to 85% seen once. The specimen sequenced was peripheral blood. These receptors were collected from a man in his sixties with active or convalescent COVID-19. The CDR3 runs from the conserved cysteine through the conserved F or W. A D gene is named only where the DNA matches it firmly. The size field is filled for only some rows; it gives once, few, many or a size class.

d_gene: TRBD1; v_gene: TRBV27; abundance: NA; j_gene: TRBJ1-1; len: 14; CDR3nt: TGTGCCAGCACCGACCCGACAGGGGGTAGGAAAACTTTCTTT; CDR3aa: CASTDPTGGRKTFF
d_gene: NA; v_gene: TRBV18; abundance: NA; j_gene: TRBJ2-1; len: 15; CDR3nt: TGTGCCAGCTGGAGAGGCCCGAGCTCCTACAATGAGCAGTTCTTC; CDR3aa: CASWRGPSSYNEQFF
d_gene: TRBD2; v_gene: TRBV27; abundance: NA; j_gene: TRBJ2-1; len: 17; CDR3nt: TGTGCCAGCACCCCGATGGGGGGGGAGGGCAGCTACAATGAGCAGTTCTTC; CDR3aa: CASTPMGGEGSYNEQFF
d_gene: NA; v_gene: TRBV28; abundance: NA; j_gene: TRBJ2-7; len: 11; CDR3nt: TGTGCCAGTAGTTTTAGCTACGAGCAGTACTTC; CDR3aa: CASSFSYEQYF
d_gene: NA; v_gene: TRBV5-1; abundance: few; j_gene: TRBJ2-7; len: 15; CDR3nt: TGCGCCAGCAGCTTGGACGGGAGCGTTTCCTACGAGCAGTACTTC; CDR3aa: CASSLDGSVSYEQYF
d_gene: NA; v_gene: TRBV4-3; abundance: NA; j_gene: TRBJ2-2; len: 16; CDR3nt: TGCGCCAGCAGCCAAGATAACCGAGCGGGCACCGGGGAGCTGTTTTTT; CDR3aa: CASSQDNRAGTGELFF
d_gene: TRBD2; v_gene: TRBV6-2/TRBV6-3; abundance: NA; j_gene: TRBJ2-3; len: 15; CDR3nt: TGTGCCAGCAGTACCTTTAGCGGGAGCACAGATACGCAGTATTTT; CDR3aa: CASSTFSGSTDTQYF
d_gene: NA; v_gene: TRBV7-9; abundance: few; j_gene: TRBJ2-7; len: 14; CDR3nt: TGTGCCAGCAGCTTAAGCTCAAGCTCCTACGAGCAGTACTTC; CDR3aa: CASSLSSSSYEQYF
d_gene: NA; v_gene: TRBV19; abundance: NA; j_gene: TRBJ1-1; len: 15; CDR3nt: TGTGCCAGTAACAAAAAGAGCAGCGGGAACACTGAAGCTTTCTTT; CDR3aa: CASNKKSSGNTEAFF
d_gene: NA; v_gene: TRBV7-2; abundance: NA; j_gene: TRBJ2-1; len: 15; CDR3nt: TGTGCCAGCAGCTTAGCAACGGGAAGTTACAATGAGCAGTTCTTC; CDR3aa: CASSLATGSYNEQFF
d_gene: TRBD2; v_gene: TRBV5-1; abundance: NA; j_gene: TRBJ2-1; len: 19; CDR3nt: TGCGCCAGCAGCTCCTCGACTAGCGGGGGCACTGCCTCCTACAATGAGCAGTTCTTC; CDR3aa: CASSSSTSGGTASYNEQFF
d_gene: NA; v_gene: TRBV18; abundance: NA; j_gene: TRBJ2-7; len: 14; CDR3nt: TGTGCCAGCTCACCGAGCCAGGGTCGCTACGAGCAGTACTTC; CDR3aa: CASSPSQGRYEQYF
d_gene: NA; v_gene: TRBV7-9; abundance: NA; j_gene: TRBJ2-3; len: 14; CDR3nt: TGTGCCAGCAGCTCTGGACAGAGCACAGATACGCAGTATTTT; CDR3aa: CASSSGQSTDTQYF
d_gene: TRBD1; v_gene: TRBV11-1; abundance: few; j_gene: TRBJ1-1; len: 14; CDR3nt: TGTGCCAGCAGCTTAGGGACAGGGAACACTGAAGCTTTCTTT; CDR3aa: CASSLGTGNTEAFF
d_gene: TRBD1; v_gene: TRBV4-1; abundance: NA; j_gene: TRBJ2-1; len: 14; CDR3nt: TGCGCCAGCAGCCAAGGGGACAGCAACAATGAGCAGTTCTTC; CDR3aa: CASSQGDSNNEQFF
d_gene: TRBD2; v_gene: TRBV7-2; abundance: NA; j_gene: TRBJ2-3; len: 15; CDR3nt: TGTGCCAGCAGCCTTCAGGGCGGGAGTACAGATACGCAGTATTTT; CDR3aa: CASSLQGGSTDTQYF
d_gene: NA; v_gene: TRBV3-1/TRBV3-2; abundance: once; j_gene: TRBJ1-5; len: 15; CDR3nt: TGTGCCAGCAGCCGGCGATCAGGGATCAATCAGCCCCAGCATTTT; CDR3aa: CASSRRSGINQPQHF
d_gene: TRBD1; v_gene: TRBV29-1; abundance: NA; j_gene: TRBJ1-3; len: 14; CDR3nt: TGCAGCGTCGATGGACAGGATCCTGGAAACACCATATATTTT; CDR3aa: CSVDGQDPGNTIYF
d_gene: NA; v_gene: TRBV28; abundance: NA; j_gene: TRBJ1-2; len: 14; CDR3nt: TGTGCCAGCAGTGGCGGACAGACAAACTATGGCTACACCTTC; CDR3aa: CASSGGQTNYGYTF
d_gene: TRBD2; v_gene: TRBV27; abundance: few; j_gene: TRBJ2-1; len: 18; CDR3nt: TGTGCCAGCAGCGACACTAGCGGGAGGGCCATTATTTACAATGAGCAGTTCTTC; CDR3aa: CASSDTSGRAIIYNEQFF
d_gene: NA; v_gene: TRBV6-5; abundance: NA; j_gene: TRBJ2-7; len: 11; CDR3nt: TGTGCCAGCAGACAGGGAGACGAGCAGTACTTC; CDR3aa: CASRQGDEQYF
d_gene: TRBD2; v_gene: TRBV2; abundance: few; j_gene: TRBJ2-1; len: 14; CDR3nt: TGTGCCAGCAGTGGGACTAGCTCCTACAATGAGCAGTTCTTC; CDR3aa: CASSGTSSYNEQFF
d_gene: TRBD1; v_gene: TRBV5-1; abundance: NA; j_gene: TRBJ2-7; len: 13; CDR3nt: TGCGCCAGCTCCGGGACAGATTTCTACGAGCAGTACTTC; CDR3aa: CASSGTDFYEQYF
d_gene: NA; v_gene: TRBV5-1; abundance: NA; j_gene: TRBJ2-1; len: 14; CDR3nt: TGCGCCAGCAGCGCTGGCAACTCCTACAATGAGCAGTTCTTC; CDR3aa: CASSAGNSYNEQFF
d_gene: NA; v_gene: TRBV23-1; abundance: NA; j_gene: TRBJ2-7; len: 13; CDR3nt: TGCGCCAGCAGACAGGTGACCTCCTACGAGCAGTACTTC; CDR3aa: CASRQVTSYEQYF
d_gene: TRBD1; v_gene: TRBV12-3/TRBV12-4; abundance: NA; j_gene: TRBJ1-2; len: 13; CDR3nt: TGTGCCAGCAGTTTACAGGGGGCGTATGGCTACACCTTC; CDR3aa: CASSLQGAYGYTF
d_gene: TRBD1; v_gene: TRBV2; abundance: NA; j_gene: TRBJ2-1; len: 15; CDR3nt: TGTGCCAGCAAGACCAGAACAGGGGGAAACAATGAGCAGTTCTTC; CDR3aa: CASKTRTGGNNEQFF
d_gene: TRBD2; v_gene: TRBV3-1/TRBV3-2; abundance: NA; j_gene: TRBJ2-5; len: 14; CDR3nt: TGTGCCAGCAGTCCCAGCGGGGTCCAAGAGACCCAGTACTTC; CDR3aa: CASSPSGVQETQYF
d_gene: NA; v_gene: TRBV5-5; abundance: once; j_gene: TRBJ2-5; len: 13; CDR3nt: TGTGCCAGCAGCTTGGACAGGGCAGAGACCCAGTACTTC; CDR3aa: CASSLDRAETQYF
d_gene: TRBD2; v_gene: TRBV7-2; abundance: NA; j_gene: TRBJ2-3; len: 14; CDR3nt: TGTGCCAGCAGCTCCAGCGGGAGCGTAGATACGCAGTATTTT; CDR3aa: CASSSSGSVDTQYF
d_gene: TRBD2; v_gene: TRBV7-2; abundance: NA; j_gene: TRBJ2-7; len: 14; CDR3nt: TGTGCCAGCAGCTTACGACTAGCGGCCTACGAGCAGTACTTC; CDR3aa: CASSLRLAAYEQYF
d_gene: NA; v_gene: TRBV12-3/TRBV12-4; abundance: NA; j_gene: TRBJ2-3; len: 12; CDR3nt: TGTGCCAGCAGTCCTACGGCAGATACGCAGTATTTT; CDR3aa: CASSPTADTQYF
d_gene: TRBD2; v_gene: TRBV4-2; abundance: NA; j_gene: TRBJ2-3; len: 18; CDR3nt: TGTGCCAGCAGCCGGGAGCTTAGCGGGAGGGCCGTCCCAGATACGCAGTATTTT; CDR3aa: CASSRELSGRAVPDTQYF
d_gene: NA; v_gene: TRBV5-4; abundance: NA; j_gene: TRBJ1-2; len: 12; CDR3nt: TGTGCCAGCGCAGGGGAAGACTATGGCTACACCTTC; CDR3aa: CASAGEDYGYTF
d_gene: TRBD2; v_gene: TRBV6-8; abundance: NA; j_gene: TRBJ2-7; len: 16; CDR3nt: TGTGCCAGCACCAACCGGCTAGCGGGGGACGCCTACGAGCAGTACTTC; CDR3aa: CASTNRLAGDAYEQYF
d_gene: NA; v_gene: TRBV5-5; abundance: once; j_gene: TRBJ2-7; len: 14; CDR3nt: TGTGCCAGCAGCTTGGACAGGGTAACGACTTGGCAGTACTTC; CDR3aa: CASSLDRVTTWQYF
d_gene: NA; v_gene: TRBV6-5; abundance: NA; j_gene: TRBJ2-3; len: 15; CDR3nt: TGTGCCAGCAGTTACTCGGGCCGGGAGACCCATACGCAGTATTTT; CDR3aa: CASSYSGRETHTQYF
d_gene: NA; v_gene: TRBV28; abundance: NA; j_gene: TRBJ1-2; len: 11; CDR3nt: TGTGCCAGCAACAATAACTATGGCTACACCTTC; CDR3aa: CASNNNYGYTF
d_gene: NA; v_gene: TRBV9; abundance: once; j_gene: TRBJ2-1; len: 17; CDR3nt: TGTGCCAGCAGCGTCGAGCTTATGACAGGCGCGAGGGATGAGCAGTTCTTC; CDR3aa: CASSVELMTGARDEQFF
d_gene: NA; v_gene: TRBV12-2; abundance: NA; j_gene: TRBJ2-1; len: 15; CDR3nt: TGTGCAAGTCGCACGCCCTGGAGGGAGGGATCTGGTCAGTTCTTC; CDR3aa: CASRTPWREGSGQFF
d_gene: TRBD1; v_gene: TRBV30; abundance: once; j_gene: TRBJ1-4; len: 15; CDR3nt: TGTGCCTGGAGTGGGGGACAGGGGGTTTGGGAAAAACTGTTTTTT; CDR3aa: CAWSGGQGVWEKLFF
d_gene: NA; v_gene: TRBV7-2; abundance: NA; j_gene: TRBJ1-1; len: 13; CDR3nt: TGTGCCAGCAGCTTCCGGAGACAGGATGAAGCTTTCTTT; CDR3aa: CASSFRRQDEAFF
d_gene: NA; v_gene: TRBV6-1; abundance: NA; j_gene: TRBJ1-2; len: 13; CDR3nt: TGTGCCAGCAGTTCTCGGAGGGGAAATGGCTACACCTTC; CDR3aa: CASSSRRGNGYTF
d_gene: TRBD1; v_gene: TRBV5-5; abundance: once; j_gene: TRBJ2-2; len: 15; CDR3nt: TGTGCCAGCAGCAAAGGACAGGGAACCACCGGGGAGCTGTTTTTT; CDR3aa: CASSKGQGTTGELFF
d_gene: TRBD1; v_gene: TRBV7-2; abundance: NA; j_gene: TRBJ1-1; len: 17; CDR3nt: TGTGCCAGCAGCTTAAGTACAGGGGGCGGTGGGGCCACTGAAGCTTTCTTT; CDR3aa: CASSLSTGGGGATEAFF
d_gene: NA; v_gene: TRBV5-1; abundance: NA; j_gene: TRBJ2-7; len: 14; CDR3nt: TGCGCCAGCAGCTTGGATGGAGGGGAAAGCGAGCAGTACTTC; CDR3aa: CASSLDGGESEQYF
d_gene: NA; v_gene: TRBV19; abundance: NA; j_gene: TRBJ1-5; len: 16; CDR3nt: TGTGCCAGTAGTATTTTGGGGGGGCAGGGAAATCAGCCCCAGCATTTT; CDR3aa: CASSILGGQGNQPQHF
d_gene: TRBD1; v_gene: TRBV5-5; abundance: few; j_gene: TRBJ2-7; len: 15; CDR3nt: TGTGCCAGCAGCACCGGTAGGATTACAGGGGCCGAGCAGTACTTC; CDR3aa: CASSTGRITGAEQYF
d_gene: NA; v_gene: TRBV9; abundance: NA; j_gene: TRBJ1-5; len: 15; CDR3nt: TGTGCCAGCAGCGCAGACAGCACTCGGGATCAGCCCCAGCATTTT; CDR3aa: CASSADSTRDQPQHF
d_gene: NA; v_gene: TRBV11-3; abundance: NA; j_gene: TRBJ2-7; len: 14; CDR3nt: TGTGCCAGCAGCTTAGGGGGCGCGGTCTACGAGCAGTACTTC; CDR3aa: CASSLGGAVYEQYF
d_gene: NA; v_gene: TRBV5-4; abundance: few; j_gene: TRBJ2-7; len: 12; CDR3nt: TGTGCCAGCAGCTTGGACAACTACGAGCAGTACTTC; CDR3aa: CASSLDNYEQYF
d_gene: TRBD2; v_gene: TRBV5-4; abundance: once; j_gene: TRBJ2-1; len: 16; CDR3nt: TGTGCCAGCAGCGGGAGTAGCGGGAGCTCCTACAATGAGCAGTTCTTC; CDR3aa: CASSGSSGSSYNEQFF
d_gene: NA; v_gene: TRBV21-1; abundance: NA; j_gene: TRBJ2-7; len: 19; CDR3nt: TGTGCCAGCAGCAAAGCGCTAAGGGTTAGACAGGGGGCAGGTTACGAGCAGTACTTC; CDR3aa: CASSKALRVRQGAGYEQYF
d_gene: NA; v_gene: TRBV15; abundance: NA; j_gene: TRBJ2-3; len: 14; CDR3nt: TGTGCCACCAGCAGAGTAGGACACACAGATACGCAGTATTTT; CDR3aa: CATSRVGHTDTQYF
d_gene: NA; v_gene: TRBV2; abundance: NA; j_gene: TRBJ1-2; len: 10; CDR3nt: TGTGCCAGCCGGGGGGGCGGCTACACCTTC; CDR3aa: CASRGGGYTF
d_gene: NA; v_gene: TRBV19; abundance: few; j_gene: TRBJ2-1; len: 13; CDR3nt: TGTGCCAGTAGCCTCGGAGGCGGCAATGAGCAGTTCTTC; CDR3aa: CASSLGGGNEQFF
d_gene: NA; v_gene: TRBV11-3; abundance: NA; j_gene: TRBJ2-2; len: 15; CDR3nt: TGTGCCAGCAGTTTGACAGCCGAAAGGACCGGGGAGCTGTTTTTT; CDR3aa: CASSLTAERTGELFF
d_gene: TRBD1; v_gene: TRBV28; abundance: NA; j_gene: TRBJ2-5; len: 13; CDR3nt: TGTGCCAACCCGACAGGGGCAATAGAGACCCAGTACTTC; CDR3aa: CANPTGAIETQYF
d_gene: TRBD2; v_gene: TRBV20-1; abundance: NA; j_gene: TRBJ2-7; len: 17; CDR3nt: TGCAGTGCTAGTGGCCTAGGGGCTAGCGGCAACTCCTACGAGCAGTACTTC; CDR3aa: CSASGLGASGNSYEQYF
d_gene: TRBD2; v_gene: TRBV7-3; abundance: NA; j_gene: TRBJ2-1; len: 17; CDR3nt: TGTGCCAGCAGCTTAGAAGGACTAGCGGGGCCGCCCAATGAGCAGTTCTTC; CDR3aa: CASSLEGLAGPPNEQFF